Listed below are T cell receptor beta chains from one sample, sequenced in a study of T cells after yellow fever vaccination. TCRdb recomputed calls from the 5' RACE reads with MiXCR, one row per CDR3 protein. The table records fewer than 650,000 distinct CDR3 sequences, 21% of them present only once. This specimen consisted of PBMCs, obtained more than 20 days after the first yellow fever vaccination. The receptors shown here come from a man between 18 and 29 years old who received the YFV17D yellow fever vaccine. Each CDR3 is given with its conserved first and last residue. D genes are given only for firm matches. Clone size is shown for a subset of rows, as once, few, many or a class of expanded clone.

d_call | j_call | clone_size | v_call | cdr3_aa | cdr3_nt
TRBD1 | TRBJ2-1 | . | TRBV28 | CASSFPAGTDYNEQFF | TGTGCCAGCAGTTTCCCAGCCGGGACAGACTACAATGAGCAGTTCTTC
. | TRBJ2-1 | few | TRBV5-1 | CASSGLTGSGVIEQFF | TGCGCCAGCAGCGGACTTACAGGGTCAGGGGTTATTGAGCAGTTCTTC
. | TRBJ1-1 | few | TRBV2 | CASSVSGSETEAFF | TGTGCCAGCAGTGTATCAGGGTCGGAGACTGAAGCTTTCTTT
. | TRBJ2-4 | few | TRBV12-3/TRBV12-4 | CASSPGAKNIQYF | TGTGCCAGCAGCCCAGGAGCCAAAAACATTCAGTACTTC
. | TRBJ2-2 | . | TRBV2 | CASSPARNTGELFF | TGTGCCAGCAGCCCTGCGCGGAACACCGGGGAGCTGTTTTTT
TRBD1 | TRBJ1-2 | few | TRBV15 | CATSSPGQGTFYGYTF | TGTGCCACCAGCAGTCCCGGACAGGGGACTTTCTATGGCTACACCTTC
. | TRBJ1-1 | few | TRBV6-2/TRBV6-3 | CASSSRDREAFF | TGTGCCAGCAGTTCGAGAGACCGAGAAGCTTTCTTT
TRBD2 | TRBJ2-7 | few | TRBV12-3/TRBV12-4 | CASSPGDYRFYEQYF | TGTGCCAGCAGTCCCGGGGACTATCGGTTCTACGAGCAGTACTTC
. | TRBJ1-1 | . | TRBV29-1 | CSVGRQEAFF | TGCAGCGTCGGAAGGCAGGAAGCTTTCTTT
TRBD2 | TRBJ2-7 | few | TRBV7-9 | CASSFRSGASYEQYF | TGTGCCAGCAGCTTCCGGAGCGGGGCCTCCTACGAGCAGTACTTC
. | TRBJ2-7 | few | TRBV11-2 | CASSPRGNYEQYF | TGTGCCAGCAGCCCTAGGGGGAACTACGAGCAGTACTTC
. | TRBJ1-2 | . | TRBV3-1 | CASSQEGVYGYTF | TGTGCCAGCAGCCAAGAGGGGGTTTACGGCTACACCTTC
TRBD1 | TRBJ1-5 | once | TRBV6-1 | CASSAGGGGNQPQHF | TGTGCCAGCAGTGCAGGGGGGGGGGGCAATCAGCCCCAGCATTTT
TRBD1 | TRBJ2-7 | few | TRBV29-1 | CSVGTGDEQYF | TGCAGCGTGGGGACAGGGGACGAGCAGTACTTC
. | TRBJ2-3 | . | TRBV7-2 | CASSYDPGLGTDTQYF | TGTGCCAGCAGCTACGATCCGGGATTAGGGACAGATACGCAGTATTTT
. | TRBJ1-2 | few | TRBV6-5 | CASSSSGSRGYTF | TGTGCCAGCAGTTCCTCCGGGAGCCGGGGCTACACCTTC
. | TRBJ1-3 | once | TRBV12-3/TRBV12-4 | CASSFGGDSGNTIYF | TGTGCCAGCAGTTTTGGCGGGGACTCTGGAAACACCATATATTTT
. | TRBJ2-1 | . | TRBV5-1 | CASSEGQGGNEQFF | TGCGCCAGCAGCGAGGGCCAAGGGGGCAATGAGCAGTTCTTC
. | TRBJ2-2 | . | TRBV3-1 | CASSQGVGDTGELFF | TGTGCCAGCAGCCAAGGAGTTGGTGACACCGGGGAGCTGTTTTTT
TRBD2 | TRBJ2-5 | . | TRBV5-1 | CASSWTSGEGETQYF | TGCGCCAGCAGCTGGACTAGCGGGGAGGGAGAGACCCAGTACTTC
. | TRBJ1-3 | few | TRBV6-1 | CASTYPESSGNTIYF | TGTGCCAGCACCTACCCTGAGAGCTCTGGAAACACCATATATTTT
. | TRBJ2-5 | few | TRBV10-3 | CAISESSGRETQYF | TGTGCCATCAGTGAGTCATCGGGGCGGGAGACCCAGTACTTC
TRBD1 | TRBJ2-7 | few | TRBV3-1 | CASSQGPTGGYEQYF | TGTGCCAGCAGCCAAGGCCCCACAGGGGGCTACGAGCAGTACTTC
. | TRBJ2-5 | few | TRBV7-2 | CASSRINPLQETQYF | TGTGCCAGCAGCCGAATCAACCCCCTCCAAGAGACCCAGTACTTC
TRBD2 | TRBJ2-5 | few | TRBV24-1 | CATQRGGLETQYF | TGTGCCACGCAGCGGGGGGGCCTTGAGACCCAGTACTTC
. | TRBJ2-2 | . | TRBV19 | CASLKRRDYTGELFF | TGTGCCAGCCTCAAACGCAGGGACTACACCGGGGAGCTGTTTTTT
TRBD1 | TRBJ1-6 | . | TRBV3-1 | CASTPTWDSNSPLHF | TGTGCCAGCACACCTACTTGGGACAGTAATTCACCCCTCCACTTT
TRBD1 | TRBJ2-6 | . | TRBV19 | CASFPGTGAGANVLTF | TGTGCCAGTTTTCCCGGGACAGGGGCTGGGGCCAACGTCCTGACTTTC
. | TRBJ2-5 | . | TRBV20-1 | CSASRGPAQETQYF | TGCAGTGCCTCTCGGGGGCCCGCCCAAGAGACCCAGTACTTC
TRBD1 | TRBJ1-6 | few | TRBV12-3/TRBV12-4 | CASSRTGYSPLHF | TGTGCCAGCAGCAGGACAGGTTATTCACCCCTCCACTTT
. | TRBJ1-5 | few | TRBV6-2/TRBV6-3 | CASSYWGGPQHF | TGTGCCAGCAGTTATTGGGGGGGGCCCCAGCATTTT
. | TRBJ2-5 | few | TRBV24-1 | CATSDYSSRGQYF | TGTGCCACCAGTGATTACTCCTCAAGGGGCCAGTACTTC
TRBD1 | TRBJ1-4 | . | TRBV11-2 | CASSLGVGTGVGQPREKLFF | TGTGCCAGCAGCTTAGGCGTAGGGACAGGGGTCGGACAGCCCCGGGAAAAACTGTTTTTT
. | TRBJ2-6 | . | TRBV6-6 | CASGSGANVLTF | TGTGCCAGCGGGTCGGGGGCCAACGTCCTGACTTTC
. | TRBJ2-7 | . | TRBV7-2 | CASSLMGSFYEQYF | TGTGCCAGCAGCTTAATGGGCAGCTTCTACGAGCAGTACTTC
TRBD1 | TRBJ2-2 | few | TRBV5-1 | CASEPGTGGTGELFF | TGCGCCAGTGAACCAGGGACAGGGGGCACCGGGGAGCTGTTTTTT
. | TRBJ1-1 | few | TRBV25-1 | CASSGTRNTEAFF | TGTGCCAGCAGTGGCACAAGGAACACTGAAGCTTTCTTT
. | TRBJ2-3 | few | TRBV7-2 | CASSARSDTQYF | TGTGCCAGCAGCGCGAGGTCAGATACGCAGTATTTT